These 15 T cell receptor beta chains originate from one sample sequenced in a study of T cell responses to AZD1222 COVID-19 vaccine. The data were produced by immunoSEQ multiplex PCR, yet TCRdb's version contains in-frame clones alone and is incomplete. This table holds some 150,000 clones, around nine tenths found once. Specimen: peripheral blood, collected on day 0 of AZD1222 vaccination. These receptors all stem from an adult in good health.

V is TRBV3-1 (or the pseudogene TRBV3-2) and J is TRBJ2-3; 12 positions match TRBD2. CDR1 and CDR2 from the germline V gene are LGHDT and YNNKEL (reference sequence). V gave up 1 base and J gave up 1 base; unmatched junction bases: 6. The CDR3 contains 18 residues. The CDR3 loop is CASSQALAGGPRTDTQYF. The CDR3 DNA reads TGTGCCAGCAGCCAAGCGCTAGCGGGAGGGCCCCGCACAGATACGCAGTATTTT.

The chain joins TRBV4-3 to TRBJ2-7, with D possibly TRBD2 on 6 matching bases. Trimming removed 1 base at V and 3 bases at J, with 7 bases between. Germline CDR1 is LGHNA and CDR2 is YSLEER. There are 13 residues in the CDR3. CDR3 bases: TGCGCCAGCAGCCAAGGGGGAGGCTACGAGCAGTACTTC. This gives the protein CASSQGGGYEQYF.

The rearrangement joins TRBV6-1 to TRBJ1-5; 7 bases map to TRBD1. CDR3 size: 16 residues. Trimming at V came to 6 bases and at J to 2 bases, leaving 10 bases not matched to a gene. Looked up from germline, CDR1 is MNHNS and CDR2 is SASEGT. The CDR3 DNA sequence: TGTGCCAGCAGGGAAACGGCAGGGGGAGGCAATCAGCCCCAGCATTTT. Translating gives CASRETAGGGNQPQHF.

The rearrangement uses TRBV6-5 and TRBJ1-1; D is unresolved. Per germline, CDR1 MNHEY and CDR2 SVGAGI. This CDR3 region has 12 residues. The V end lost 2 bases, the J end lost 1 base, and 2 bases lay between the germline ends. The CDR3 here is CASSYRNTEAFF. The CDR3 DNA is TGTGCCAGCAGTTACAGGAACACTGAAGCTTTCTTT.

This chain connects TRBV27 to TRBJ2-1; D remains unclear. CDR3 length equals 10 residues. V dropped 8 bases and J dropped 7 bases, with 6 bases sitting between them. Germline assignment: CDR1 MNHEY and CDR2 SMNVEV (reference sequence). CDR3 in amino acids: CASRGNEQFF. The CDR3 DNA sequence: TGTGCCAGCCGTGGGAATGAGCAGTTCTTC.

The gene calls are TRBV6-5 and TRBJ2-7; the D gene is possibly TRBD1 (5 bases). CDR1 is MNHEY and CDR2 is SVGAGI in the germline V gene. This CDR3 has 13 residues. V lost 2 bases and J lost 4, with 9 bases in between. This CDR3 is CASSYDSKYEQYF. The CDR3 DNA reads TGTGCCAGCAGTTACGACAGCAAGTACGAGCAGTACTTC.

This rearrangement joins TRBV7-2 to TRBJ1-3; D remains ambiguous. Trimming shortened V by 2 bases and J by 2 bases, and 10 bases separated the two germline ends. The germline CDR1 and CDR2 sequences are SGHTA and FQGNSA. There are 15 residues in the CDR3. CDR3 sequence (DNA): TGTGCCAGCAGCTTAAGAGGGCAGGCTGGAAACACCATATATTTT. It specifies CASSLRGQAGNTIYF.

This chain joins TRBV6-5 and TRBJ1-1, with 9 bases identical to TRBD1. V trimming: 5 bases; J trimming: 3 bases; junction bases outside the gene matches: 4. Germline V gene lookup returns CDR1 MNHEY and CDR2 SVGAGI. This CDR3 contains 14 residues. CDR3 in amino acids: CASSRQGGDTEAFF. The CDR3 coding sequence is TGTGCCAGCAGTAGACAGGGGGGGGACACTGAAGCTTTCTTT.

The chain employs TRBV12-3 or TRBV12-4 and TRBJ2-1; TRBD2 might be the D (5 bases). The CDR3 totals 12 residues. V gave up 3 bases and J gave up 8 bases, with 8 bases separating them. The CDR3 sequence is CASSFAGDEQFF. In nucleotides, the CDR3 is TGTGCCAGCAGTTTCGCGGGCGATGAGCAGTTCTTC.

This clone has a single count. The CDR3 loop reads CASSWGRLNEKLFF. DNA of the CDR3: TGTGCCAGCAGTTGGGGACGGCTTAATGAAAAACTGTTTTTT. The genes are TRBV27 and TRBJ1-4, with a possible D match to TRBD1 (5 bases). Trimming removed 4 bases from V and 4 bases from J, with 10 bases in between. This CDR3 comprises 14 residues. The germline gives CDR1 MNHEY, CDR2 SMNVEV (reference sequence).

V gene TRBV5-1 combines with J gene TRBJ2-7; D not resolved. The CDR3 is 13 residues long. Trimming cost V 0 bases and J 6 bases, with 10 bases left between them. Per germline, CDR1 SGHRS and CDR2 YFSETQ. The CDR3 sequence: CASSLAGRVEQYF. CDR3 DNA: TGCGCCAGCAGCTTGGCCGGAAGGGTCGAGCAGTACTTC.

The CDR3 loop is CASSPIPGTSGQETQYF. DNA of the CDR3: TGTGCCAGCAGCCCCATTCCGGGGACTAGCGGCCAAGAGACCCAGTACTTC. The rearrangement uses TRBV11-2 and TRBJ2-5; TRBD2 aligns across 11 bases. The ends lost 5 bases at V and 1 base at J; junction bases unmatched: 9. Germline V CDR1 and CDR2: SGHAT, FQNNGV. The CDR3 sequence is 17 residues long.

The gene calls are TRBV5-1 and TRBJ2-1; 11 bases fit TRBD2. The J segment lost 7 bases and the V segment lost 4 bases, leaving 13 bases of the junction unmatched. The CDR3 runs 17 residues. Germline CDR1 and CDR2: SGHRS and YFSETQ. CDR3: CASSPTKPGLAANEQFF. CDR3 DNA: TGCGCCAGCAGCCCTACCAAACCGGGACTAGCGGCAAATGAGCAGTTCTTC.

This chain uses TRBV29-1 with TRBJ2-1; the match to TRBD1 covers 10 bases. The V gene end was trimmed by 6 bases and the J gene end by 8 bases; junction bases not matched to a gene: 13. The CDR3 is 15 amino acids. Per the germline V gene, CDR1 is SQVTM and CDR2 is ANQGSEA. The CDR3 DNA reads TGCAGCGTCGCGGGACAGGGGAATAATTATTATGAGCAGTTCTTC. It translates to CSVAGQGNNYYEQFF.

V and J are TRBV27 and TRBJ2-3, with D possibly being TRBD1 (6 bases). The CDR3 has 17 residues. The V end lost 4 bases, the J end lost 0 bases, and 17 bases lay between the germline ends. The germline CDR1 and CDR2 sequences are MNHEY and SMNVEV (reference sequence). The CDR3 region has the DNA TGTGCCAGCAGTTGGGGGCAGGAAACCCCTAGCACAGATACGCAGTATTTT. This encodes CASSWGQETPSTDTQYF.